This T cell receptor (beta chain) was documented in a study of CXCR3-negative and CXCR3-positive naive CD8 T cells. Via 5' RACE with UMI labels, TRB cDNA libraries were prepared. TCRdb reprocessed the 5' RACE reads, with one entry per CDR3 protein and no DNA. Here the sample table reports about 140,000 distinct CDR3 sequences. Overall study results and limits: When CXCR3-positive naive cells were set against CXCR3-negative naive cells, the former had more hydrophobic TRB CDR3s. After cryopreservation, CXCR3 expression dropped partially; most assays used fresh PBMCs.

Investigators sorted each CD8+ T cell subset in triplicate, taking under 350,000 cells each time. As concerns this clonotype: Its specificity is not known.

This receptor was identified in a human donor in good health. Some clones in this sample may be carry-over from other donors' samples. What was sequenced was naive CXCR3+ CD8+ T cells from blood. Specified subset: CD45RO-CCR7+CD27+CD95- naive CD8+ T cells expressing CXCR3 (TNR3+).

The CDR3 spells CASSQDLGHHYGYTF. This chain connects TRBV4-1 to TRBJ1-2. The length of the CDR3 is 15 residues. Germline assignment: CDR1 MGHRA and CDR2 YSYEKL.